This TCR beta chain came from a study of blood T cell repertoires in COVID-19. Turning to the study itself: The origin of the acute and convalescent COVID-19 samples was the United States, Italy and Spain.

The data were produced by immunoSEQ multiplex PCR, yet TCRdb's version contains in-frame clones alone and is incomplete. The top ten hold under 5% of the sample, which has about 110,000 clones, approximately 83% seen once. In germline, CDR1 is SGHDN, CDR2 FVKESK. The germline V and J ends were trimmed by 9 bases and 7 bases, with 22 bases remaining between them. The CDR3 length is 15 residues. The TCR originated in a woman in her sixties or seventies with acute or convalescent COVID-19. Sequences were obtained from peripheral blood. V usage is TRBV14 and J usage is TRBJ2-1; D not resolved. CDR3 DNA sequence: TGTGCCAGTTCTTCGTGGTCTACTAAGCAGAATGAGCAGTTCTTC. It yields the protein CASSSWSTKQNEQFF.